The rows below give T cell receptor beta chains drawn from one sample of a study of cytomegalovirus exposure and HLA in healthy donors. The method was immunoSEQ multiplex PCR; TCRdb's version includes in-frame clones alone and lacks a portion of them. The table shows roughly 130,000 clones, with over 85% occurring only once. The material sequenced was PBMCs. The receptor set was obtained from a man aged 30-40 years in good health and CMV-seronegative. Each CDR3 is given with its conserved first and last residue. D genes are given only for firm matches. Not all rows give a size; the values are once, few, many and, for expanded clones, a class.

>-|-|TRBV18|TRBJ1-4|14
TGTGCCAGCTCACCGCGGCGGGTGAATGAAAAACTGTTTTTT
CASSPRRVNEKLFF
>once|TRBD1|TRBV5-4|TRBJ1-1|14
TGTGCCAGCAGCTTGACAGGGGCCCTTAGAGAAGCTTTCTTT
CASSLTGALREAFF
>-|-|TRBV2|TRBJ1-3|14
TGTGCCATCTTTTTCGGGGTGACTGGAAACACCATATATTTT
CAIFFGVTGNTIYF
>few|-|TRBV19|TRBJ1-5|13
TGTGCCAGTACAGGGTTTAGCAATCAGCCCCAGCATTTT
CASTGFSNQPQHF
>-|-|TRBV6-1|TRBJ1-2|12
TGTGCCAGCAGTGAACAGGGCCGCTTCTACACCTTC
CASSEQGRFYTF
>-|-|TRBV12-5|TRBJ2-7|15
TGTGCTAGTGGTTTGGCGGGCAGGGGTGGGTACGAGCAGTACTTC
CASGLAGRGGYEQYF
>-|-|TRBV2|TRBJ1-4|15
TGTGCCAGCAGACGACAGCTAGCAACTAATGAAAAACTGTTTTTT
CASRRQLATNEKLFF
>-|TRBD1|TRBV7-9|TRBJ2-7|14
TGTGCCAGCAGCCCTAACAGGGGATTCTACGAGCAGTACTTC
CASSPNRGFYEQYF
>-|TRBD1|TRBV6-5|TRBJ1-5|15
TGTGCCAGCAGTCCTACAGGGGCAAGCAATCAGCCCCAGCATTTT
CASSPTGASNQPQHF
>-|-|TRBV4-1|TRBJ2-3|15
TGCGCCAGCAGCCGAGGACAGTTTCAGACAGATACGCAGTATTTT
CASSRGQFQTDTQYF
>-|-|TRBV7-9|TRBJ2-1|14
TGTGCCAGCAGCTGGGGACATGCCTACAATGAGCAGTTCTTC
CASSWGHAYNEQFF
>-|-|TRBV4-1|TRBJ2-7|14
TGCGCCAGCAGCCAAGATCTTTCGGGTTACGAGCAGTACTTC
CASSQDLSGYEQYF
>few|-|TRBV19|TRBJ1-6|12
TGTGCCAGTAGTATTGGACAGCTACCCCTCCACTTT
CASSIGQLPLHF
>few|-|TRBV2|TRBJ1-6|11
TGTGCCAGCAGGAGCATTTCACCCCTCCACTTT
CASRSISPLHF
>once|TRBD2|TRBV9|TRBJ2-6|14
TGTGCCAGCAGCGCGGGAGGTGGGGCCAACGTCCTGACTTTC
CASSAGGGANVLTF
>-|-|TRBV5-1|TRBJ1-1|12
TGCGCCAGCAGCTTAGGACAGACTGAAGCTTTCTTT
CASSLGQTEAFF
>-|TRBD1|TRBV6-6|TRBJ2-3|14
TGTGCCAGCAGCCACGACAGGGTCACAGATACGCAGTATTTT
CASSHDRVTDTQYF
>-|-|TRBV18|TRBJ2-5|12
TGTGCCAGCTCACCCTCAGAAGAGACCCAGTACTTC
CASSPSEETQYF
>-|TRBD1|TRBV18|TRBJ1-6|16
TGTGCCAGCTCATCCGGGACAGGGGTAAATAATTCACCCCTCCACTTT
CASSSGTGVNNSPLHF
>-|TRBD1|TRBV15|TRBJ2-7|16
TGTGCCACCAGCAGAGGTACCGGGACAGGGAACAACGAGCAGTACTTC
CATSRGTGTGNNEQYF
>few|-|TRBV9|TRBJ1-1|13
TGTGCCAGCAGCCTAGGGGGGGACACTGAAGCTTTCTTT
CASSLGGDTEAFF
>-|-|TRBV28|TRBJ1-4|13
TGTGCCAGCAGTATCCCGGTTAATGAAAAACTGTTTTTT
CASSIPVNEKLFF
>-|-|TRBV5-1|TRBJ2-6|16
TGCGCCAGCAGCTTGGCCGGTTACTCTGGGGCCAACGTCCTGACTTTC
CASSLAGYSGANVLTF
>few|-|TRBV23-1|TRBJ1-3|16
TGCGCCAGCAGTCAATCGGGCCTTCCAACTGGAAACACCATATATTTT
CASSQSGLPTGNTIYF
>-|-|TRBV11-2|TRBJ2-7|12
TGTGCCAGCAGCTTCACAGGTAACGAGCAGTACTTC
CASSFTGNEQYF
>-|TRBD1|TRBV5-1|TRBJ2-7|14
TGCGCCAGCAGCTGGGGACAGGGGCTCTACGAGCAGTACTTC
CASSWGQGLYEQYF
>-|TRBD1|TRBV6-5|TRBJ1-1|15
TGTGCCAGCAGGGGGACAGTGGGGAAGGACACTGAAGCTTTCTTT
CASRGTVGKDTEAFF
>once|-|TRBV7-9|TRBJ1-1|15
TGTGCCAGCACCCAAGGGGTAGGGGTGAACACTGAAGCTTTCTTT
CASTQGVGVNTEAFF
>-|TRBD1|TRBV10-3|TRBJ2-7|15
TGTGCCATCAGAGGCGGGACAGGGGGTTCCTACGAGCAGTACTTC
CAIRGGTGGSYEQYF
>-|-|TRBV9|TRBJ2-5|18
TGTGCCAGCAGTGGAGGGAAATCGGGCCTCAAGGGTCGAGAGACCCAGTACTTC
CASSGGKSGLKGRETQYF
>-|TRBD1|TRBV28|TRBJ1-2|15
TGTGCCAGCAGCACGACAGGGGGCGCAGTTGATGGCTACACCTTC
CASSTTGGAVDGYTF
>-|TRBD1|TRBV4-3|TRBJ1-6|20
TGCGCCAGCAGCCGAACCCCTCACAGGGGGCGCAGCTCCTATAATTCACCCCTCCACTTT
CASSRTPHRGRSSYNSPLHF
>once|TRBD1|TRBV9|TRBJ1-1|15
TGTGCCAGCAGCGTGACAGGGGGCCGGAACACTGAAGCTTTCTTT
CASSVTGGRNTEAFF
>-|TRBD1|TRBV6-6|TRBJ2-1|13
TGTGCCAGCAATTGGGACAGGGTCAATGAGCAGTTCTTC
CASNWDRVNEQFF
>-|TRBD1|TRBV11-2|TRBJ1-5|14
TGTGCCAGCAGCTCGGACAGGGAGAATCAGCCCCAGCATTTT
CASSSDRENQPQHF
>once|TRBD1|TRBV5-5|TRBJ1-2|14
TGTGCCAGCAGCCGGTCCGGGACAGGAAATGGCTACACCTTC
CASSRSGTGNGYTF
>-|TRBD2|TRBV28|TRBJ2-3|14
TGTGCCAGCAGTATGGTCAGGGAGGGCGATACGCAGTATTTT
CASSMVREGDTQYF
>-|-|TRBV7-8|TRBJ1-5|14
TGTGCCAGCAGCTATAGCGGGGGGAGTCAGCCCCAGCATTTT
CASSYSGGSQPQHF
>once|-|TRBV15|TRBJ1-3|15
TGTGCCACCAGCAGAGACCGGAGCTCTGGAAACACCATATATTTT
CATSRDRSSGNTIYF
>-|-|TRBV9|TRBJ1-3|15
TGTGCCAGCAGCGTGGGACTGGGACTCGAAAACACCATATATTTT
CASSVGLGLENTIYF
>-|-|TRBV6-1|TRBJ1-2|13
TGTGCCAGCAGTGAAAGCGGAAACTATGGCTACACCTTC
CASSESGNYGYTF